This T cell receptor (beta chain) was captured in a study of cytomegalovirus exposure and HLA in healthy donors. Notes on the study in general: Most TCR sequences were rare, but some public TCRs occurred in many donors. The study dropped some indistinguishable V segments, TRBV6-2 and TRBV6-3 among them. Overall, under 200 TCR beta chains were annotated as cytomegalovirus-associated.

CDR3 length: 14 residues. Germline loops: CDR1 SGHTA, CDR2 FQGNSA. The ends were cut back, 5 bases at V and 4 bases at J, with 12 bases in the middle. At the time of sampling, donors were nominally healthy, though unrecorded immune exposures were likely. PCR amplification relied on 60 Vbeta primers (plus 13 Jbeta primers). Measured with immunoSEQ multiplex PCR; TCRdb has only the in-frame clones, and not every one. The sample consists of approximately 150,000 clones, about two thirds of them appearing once. Concerning this clone itself: Its antigen is not identified.

The chain combines TRBV7-2 with TRBJ1-3, with a tentative D call TRBD1 (5 bases). The sequencing input was PBMCs. The sequence came from a young woman in good health and CMV-seronegative. The CDR3 DNA sequence: TGTGCCAGCAGCCCTGGCAGGGTGGGAAACACCATATATTTT. This encodes CASSPGRVGNTIYF.